This TCR beta chain was identified during a study of blood T cell repertoires in COVID-19. The table came from immunoSEQ multiplex PCR; TCRdb's copy has only in-frame clones and leaves some out. The profile shows some 190,000 clones, roughly 83% of them singletons. The age range of participants was about 18 to 90 years, with residence in fewer than 25 US areas. The sample holds a few counts of this clone. Germline lookup yields CDR1 GTSNPN and CDR2 SVGIG (reference sequence). Trimming shortened V by 4 bases and J by 3 bases, and 15 bases separated the two germline ends. This CDR3 is 14 amino acids long.

The clonotype comes from a woman between 25 and 40 years old who had recovered from COVID-19. The chain has TRBV30 and TRBJ1-1; D is perhaps TRBD1 (6 bases). The sequenced material came from PBMCs or T cells enriched from blood (not recorded which). The CDR3 reads CAWTLKQGDTEAFF. The CDR3 DNA sequence: TGTGCCTGGACCCTGAAACAGGGAGACACTGAAGCTTTCTTT.